Listed here are 28 T cell receptor beta chains from one sample, sequenced in a study of metastatic and nonmetastatic thyroid tumors. TCRdb reanalyzed the PCR reads with MiXCR. Seen here are 13,000 or so clones, approximately 23% observed once, and the top ten hold 12%. None of the patients had undergone any treatment ahead of thyroid surgery. The sequenced sample was adjacent normal tissue. The receptor source for this set is a female donor with papillary thyroid cancer or a benign thyroid nodule (not recorded which). Some clones in this sample may be carry-over from other donors' samples.

This clone has a count of ten or more. V usage is TRBV5-6 and J usage is TRBJ1-2; D remains ambiguous. The CDR3 length is 14 residues. In germline, CDR1 is SGHDT, CDR2 YYEEEE. V lost 2 bases, J lost 8 bases, and 16 bases lay in between. The DNA for the CDR3 is TGTGCCAGCAGCTTTGGTTGGAGGCGCGGCGGCTACACCTTC. As protein: CASSFGWRRGGYTF.

This clone has only a few counts. This chain joins TRBV11-1 and TRBJ2-7, with 10 bases lining up with TRBD2. CDR3 length: 15 amino acids. Germline CDR1 and CDR2: SGHAT and FQDESV (reference sequence). The V gene end was trimmed by 5 bases and the J gene end by 4 bases; junction bases not matched to a gene: 8. CDR3 nucleotide sequence: TGTGCCAGCAGCCCAGCTAGCGGGAGATTGTACGAGCAGTACTTC. Translation gives CASSPASGRLYEQYF.

This chain links TRBV12-3 or TRBV12-4 with TRBJ2-1; D unresolved. The CDR3 sequence is 14 residues long. V shed 4 bases and J shed 7 bases, with 14 bases lying between them. The CDR3 is CASSSGLAPNEQFF. CDR3 DNA: TGTGCCAGCAGTTCCGGGCTTGCCCCTAATGAGCAGTTCTTC.

The rearrangement links TRBV12-3 or TRBV12-4 to TRBJ2-1, with D hard to call. The germline V and J ends were trimmed by 6 bases and 3 bases, with 9 bases remaining between them. The CDR3 runs to 13 residues. The CDR3 DNA reads TGTGCCAGCAGCTCCAATCACTACAATGAGCAGTTCTTC. The encoded protein is CASSSNHYNEQFF.

This clone counts as large (0.1 to 1%). The CDR3 is CASSLNGGSWETQYF. The CDR3, as DNA: TGTGCCAGCAGTTTAAACGGCGGGAGCTGGGAGACCCAGTACTTC. V and J are TRBV27 and TRBJ2-5; 7 bases align to TRBD2. With V trimmed by 2 bases and J by 5 bases, 8 bases remained unmatched. Germline V CDR1 and CDR2: MNHEY, SMNVEV (reference sequence). The CDR3 loop spans 15 amino acids.

This clone is medium-sized (0.01 to 0.1%) by share. The rearrangement links TRBV19 to TRBJ2-1; possibly TRBD2 for D (5 bases). Germline V lookup: CDR1 LNHDA, CDR2 SQIVND (reference sequence). V was cut by 5 bases and J by 9 bases, with 11 bases left in between. The CDR3 has 12 residues. As DNA, the CDR3 is TGTGCCAGTAGTGGAGGAGTAGGTGAGCAGTTCTTC. Protein: CASSGGVGEQFF.

For this clone: The junction and the germline gene differ at one end; a read error may be behind it. This chain links TRBV12-3 or TRBV12-4 with TRBJ1-5; 8 bases are a match to TRBD1. The CDR3 spans 15 residues. Written as DNA, the CDR3 is TGCGCCAGCAGTCCGGGGGACAGGTGGAGTCAGCCCCAGCATTTT. Residues: CASSPGDRWSQPQHF.

This clone was observed a handful of times. The chain carries TRBV6-1 and TRBJ2-7; D possibly corresponds to TRBD2 (5 bases). The germline CDR1 and CDR2 sequences are MNHNS and SASEGT. V lost 11 bases to trimming and J lost 13 bases, with 12 bases between them. The CDR3 runs to 8 residues. The CDR3 DNA sequence: TGTGCCGCTAGCTTGCATTACTTC. Translation: CAASLHYF.

This chain uses TRBV11-1 with TRBJ2-1, with TRBD2 as a possible D gene (6 bases). Looked up from germline, CDR1 is SGHAT and CDR2 is FQDESV (reference sequence). The ends were cut back, 5 bases at V and 3 bases at J, with 17 bases in the middle. The CDR3 length is 16 residues. The CDR3 loop is CASSGRVGRVYNEQFF. Written as DNA, the CDR3 is TGTGCCAGCAGCGGGCGGGTCGGGAGAGTCTACAATGAGCAGTTCTTC.

This clone was detected ten times or more. J is TRBJ2-1 and V is TRBV5-1, with 7 bases identical to TRBD1. The germline V gene has CDR1 SGHRS and CDR2 YFSETQ. The CDR3 length is 16 residues. The V segment lost 2 bases and the J segment 6 bases; nucleotides outside the gene matches: 11. The CDR3 DNA is TGCGCCAGCAGCTTAAACAGGGGACCTGCTTTCAATGAGCAGTTCTTC. Amino acid sequence: CASSLNRGPAFNEQFF.

V is TRBV5-5 and J is TRBJ2-3; weak D call: TRBD2 (5 bases). The CDR3 extends over 15 amino acids. V lost 1 base and J 2 bases, leaving 11 bases between the germline ends. Germline CDR1 and CDR2: SGHKS and YYEKEE (reference sequence). The CDR3 spells CASSLRERLTDTQYF. The CDR3 DNA reads TGTGCCAGCAGCTTGAGGGAGCGCCTCACAGATACGCAGTATTTT.

The CDR3 sequence: CASSASVGLAGGPKNEQFF. CDR3 coding DNA: TGTGCCAGCAGCGCCTCCGTGGGACTAGCGGGAGGGCCTAAAAATGAGCAGTTCTTC. This sequence joins TRBV7-2 and TRBJ2-1, with 16 bases matching TRBD2. Germline CDR1 is SGHTA and CDR2 is FQGNSA. The CDR3 has 19 amino acids. J lost 7 bases, V lost 5 bases, and 14 bases had no gene match.

This rearrangement joins TRBV7-8 to TRBJ1-6, with 11 bases identical to TRBD1. J gave up 10 bases and V 7 bases, and 12 bases lay outside the gene matches. This CDR3 is built from 16 residues. CDR1 and CDR2 (germline): SGHVS, FQNEAQ. CDR3 in amino acids: CASIPVGWTGGSPLHF. The DNA of the CDR3 is TGTGCCAGCATCCCCGTGGGGTGGACAGGGGGCTCACCCCTCCACTTT.

This clone was counted at least ten times. The same CDR3 is also encoded by other DNA sequences in this sample. This chain uses TRBV7-8 with TRBJ2-1, with 8 nucleotides matching TRBD2. V was clipped by 5 bases and J by 9 bases; unmatched bases: 6. Germline CDR1 is SGHVS and CDR2 is FQNEAQ. The CDR3 extends over 13 amino acids. CDR3: CASSQSTSGEQFF. The CDR3 nucleotides read TGTGCCAGCAGCCAGAGCACTAGCGGTGAGCAGTTCTTC.

The rearrangement joins TRBV11-2 to TRBJ1-1; D call uncertain. The CDR3 runs 14 residues. V lost 1 base, J lost 5 bases, and 11 bases lay in between. Per germline, CDR1 SGHAT and CDR2 FQNNGV. CDR3 nucleotides: TGTGCCAGCAGCTTAGTCGCGGGGAGGACTGAAGCTTTCTTT. Protein sequence: CASSLVAGRTEAFF.

This clone is medium-sized (0.01 to 0.1%) in the sample. Other DNA sequences in the sample encode the same CDR3. This chain connects TRBV28 to TRBJ2-4; D unresolved. Trimming took off 6 bases at V and 1 base at J, with 16 bases between the two ends. Germline-derived CDR1 and CDR2 are MDHEN and SYDVKM. The CDR3 runs 16 residues. The CDR3 region has the DNA TGTGCCAGCAGCCCCTTATTAGGGCCGGCCAAAAACATTCAGTACTTC. Amino acids: CASSPLLGPAKNIQYF. The full variable domain, its missing parts supplied by reference TRBV28 and TRBJ2-4, is DVKVTQSSRYLVKRTGEKVFLECVQDMDHENMFWYRQDPGLGLRLIYFSYDVKMKEKGDIPEGYSVSREKKERFSLILESASTNQTSMYLCASSPLLGPAKNIQYFGAGTRLSVL.

Comments on this clone: The same CDR3 can be traced to other DNA sequences in this sample. V and J are TRBV20-1 and TRBJ2-7, with D tentatively TRBD2 (7 bases). The CDR3 length is 16 residues. V lost 3 bases, J lost 0 bases, and 18 bases lay in between. Germline V lookup: CDR1 DFQATT, CDR2 SNEGSKA (reference sequence). The DNA of the CDR3 is TGCAGTGCTAGGGGAGGGGGTTGGGATTCCTCCTACGAGCAGTACTTC. Protein sequence: CSARGGGWDSSYEQYF.

Ten or more counts support this clone. The chain employs TRBV5-6 and TRBJ2-3; perhaps D is TRBD1 or TRBD2 (6 bases each). The CDR3 totals 15 residues. CDR1 is SGHDT, CDR2 YYEEEE, per germline. V lost 4 bases, J lost 1 base, and 13 bases lay in between. This CDR3 reads CASSDGGLGTDTQYF. CDR3 nucleotide sequence: TGTGCCAGCAGCGATGGGGGGCTTGGCACAGATACGCAGTATTTT.

This clone is classed as medium-sized (0.01 to 0.1%). Different DNA sequences within this sample yield the same CDR3. The chain combines TRBV12-3 or TRBV12-4 with TRBJ2-7; weak D call: TRBD1 (6 bases). This CDR3 spans 14 amino acids. The V gene lost 11 bases and the J gene lost 1 base, with 18 bases spanning the gap. CDR3 residues: CALVQGRSSYEQYF. CDR3 nucleotide sequence: TGTGCCCTCGTGCAGGGGCGGTCTTCCTACGAGCAGTACTTC.

J is TRBJ1-1 and V is TRBV20-1; a weak D match, TRBD1 (5 bases). CDR1 DFQATT and CDR2 SNEGSKA come from the germline V gene (reference sequence). The CDR3 runs to 14 residues. The germline V and J ends were trimmed by 5 bases and 4 bases, with 17 bases remaining between them. This CDR3 is CSAPPGGRGTEAFF. CDR3 nucleotide sequence: TGCAGTGCTCCTCCGGGGGGACGGGGCACTGAAGCTTTCTTT.

The chain carries TRBV30 and TRBJ2-7, with D uncertain. V shed 3 bases and J shed 2 bases, with 8 bases lying between them. Germline V lookup: CDR1 GTSNPN, CDR2 SVGIG (reference sequence). The CDR3 length is 12 residues. The CDR3 is CAWSKAPYEQYF. CDR3 coding DNA: TGTGCCTGGAGCAAAGCCCCCTACGAGCAGTACTTC.

Relative to its sample, this clone is medium-sized (0.01 to 0.1%). V is TRBV24-1 and J is TRBJ2-1, with 7 bases matching TRBD2. The CDR3 is 16 residues long. The junction had 3 bases not matched to a gene; V was cut back by 2 bases and J by 0 bases. The germline V gene encodes CDR1 KGHDR and CDR2 SFDVKD. This CDR3 is CATSDSGGSSYNEQFF. Written as DNA, the CDR3 is TGTGCCACCAGTGATTCTGGCGGGAGCTCCTACAATGAGCAGTTCTTC.

V is TRBV12-3 or TRBV12-4 and J is TRBJ2-3, with D perhaps TRBD2 (5 bases). V gave up 1 base and J gave up 4 bases, with 15 bases separating them. The CDR3 length is 16 residues. The DNA of the CDR3 is TGTGCCAGCAGTTTAGTGCTGGAGGTCCTAGCAGATACGCAGTATTTT. Translating it yields CASSLVLEVLADTQYF.

This clone appeared many times. A read error is possible here, since a much larger clone lies one base away. The sample contains more than one DNA sequence encoding this CDR3. CDR3 amino acids: CASSIDRGSETQYF. The CDR3 DNA reads TGTGCCAGCAGCATCGACAGGGGGTCGGAGACCCAGTACTTC. V usage is TRBV5-1 and J usage is TRBJ2-5; 9 bases match TRBD1. Germline V lookup: CDR1 SGHRS, CDR2 YFSETQ. There are 14 residues in the CDR3.

The chain joins TRBV20-1 to TRBJ1-2; possibly TRBD1 for D (6 bases). This CDR3 contains 15 residues. CDR1 and CDR2 from the germline V gene are DFQATT and SNEGSKA (reference sequence). V lost 3 bases and J lost 2, with 16 bases in between. CDR3 amino acids: CSASGSGATNYGYTF. The CDR3 region has the DNA TGCAGTGCTAGTGGGTCAGGGGCGACGAACTATGGCTACACCTTC.

In its sample, this clone is medium-sized. This chain connects TRBV6-2 or TRBV6-3 to TRBJ2-3, with TRBD1 identical over 7 bases. CDR1 MNHEY and CDR2 SVGEGT come from the germline V gene. J was trimmed by 0 bases and V by 9 bases; bases with no gene match: 9. The CDR3 covers 15 residues. CDR3 amino acids: CASGDRVESTDTQYF. CDR3 DNA: TGTGCCAGTGGAGACAGGGTCGAAAGCACAGATACGCAGTATTTT.

This clone was counted many times. The chain recombines TRBV20-1 with TRBJ2-7, with TRBD2 matching over 14 bases. In germline, CDR1 is DFQATT, CDR2 SNEGSKA (reference sequence). The junction had 1 base not matched to a gene; V was cut back by 6 bases and J by 0 bases. The length of the CDR3 is 14 residues. The CDR3 region is CSAGLAGDSYEQYF. CDR3 DNA: TGCAGTGCGGGACTAGCGGGAGACTCCTACGAGCAGTACTTC.

This clone has a single count. This chain joins TRBV5-8 and TRBJ2-5; the D gene could be TRBD1 or TRBD2 (5 bases each). The germline V gene has CDR1 SGHTS and CDR2 YDEGEE. The CDR3 spans 16 residues. Deletions cut 4 bases from V and 5 bases from J, with 21 bases between. In DNA form, the CDR3 reads TGTGCCAGCAGCCAAATCTGGACCACCGGGGCCGAGACCCAGTACTTC. This encodes CASSQIWTTGAETQYF.